The rows below give T cell receptor beta chains drawn from one sample of a study of graft-versus-host responses after intestinal transplantation. No antigen is known for these receptors. Produced via immunoSEQ multiplex PCR; TCRdb's table is partial and in-frame only. The sample lists about 41,000 clones, 85% to 95% occurring once. The sequencing used unstimulated CD8+ T cells sorted from spleen or lymph node cells, collected before transplant. The receptors were gathered from a human donor who was the organ donor for an intestinal transplant. CDR3s include the opening cysteine and the closing phenylalanine or tryptophan. D genes are given only for firm matches. A row's size may be missing; if present it is once, few, many or a size class.

- | TRBJ2-7 | TRBV4-3 | - | TGCGCCAGCAGCCACCAGGACGGAAGGAAAATCCACCTTCACTTC | CASSHQDGRKIHLHF
once | TRBJ1-2 | TRBV6-5 | - | TGTGCCAGCAGTGAAGTCCAGGGTAGTGGCTACACCTTC | CASSEVQGSGYTF
- | TRBJ2-1 | TRBV4-1 | TRBD2 | TGCGCCAGCAGCCAAGCTCGGCTAGCGGGGGGGTCCAGCTCCTACAATGAGCAGTTCTTC | CASSQARLAGGSSSYNEQFF
- | TRBJ2-2 | TRBV2 | TRBD2 | TGTGCCAGCCGCCCCAGGACTAGCGGATACACCGGGGAGCTGTTTTTT | CASRPRTSGYTGELFF
- | TRBJ1-2 | TRBV5-4 | - | TGTGCCAGCAGCGGGGGTTGGGGAGCTAACTATGGCTACACCTTC | CASSGGWGANYGYTF
- | TRBJ1-1 | TRBV7-9 | - | TGTGCCAGCAGCACCGCAGGTAGCACTGAAGCTTTCTTT | CASSTAGSTEAFF
- | TRBJ2-1 | TRBV19 | - | TGTGCCAGTAGTATGATGGGGGGTACGAATGAGCAGTTCTTC | CASSMMGGTNEQFF
- | TRBJ1-1 | TRBV7-3 | - | TGTGCCAGCAGCTCAACTGGGGGAGTGAACACTGAAGCTTTCTTT | CASSSTGGVNTEAFF
once | TRBJ1-2 | TRBV4-1 | - | TGCGCCAGCAGCCCACTTCGAGGGGGGAGGACTAACTATGGCTACACCTTC | CASSPLRGGRTNYGYTF
- | TRBJ1-5 | TRBV7-2 | TRBD1 | TGTGCCAGCAGCTTAGGACAGGGAAATCAGCCCCAGCATTTT | CASSLGQGNQPQHF
- | TRBJ1-2 | TRBV6-6 | - | TGTGCCAGCAGTTACGGGGACGGGGGGATCTTC | CASSYGDGGIF
- | TRBJ2-1 | TRBV7-9 | - | TGTGCCAGCAGCTCGTTGACTAAATACAATGAGCAGTTCTTC | CASSSLTKYNEQFF
- | TRBJ1-2 | TRBV7-8 | TRBD1 | TGTGCCAGCAGCTCGGACAGGGGGTATGGCTACACCTTC | CASSSDRGYGYTF